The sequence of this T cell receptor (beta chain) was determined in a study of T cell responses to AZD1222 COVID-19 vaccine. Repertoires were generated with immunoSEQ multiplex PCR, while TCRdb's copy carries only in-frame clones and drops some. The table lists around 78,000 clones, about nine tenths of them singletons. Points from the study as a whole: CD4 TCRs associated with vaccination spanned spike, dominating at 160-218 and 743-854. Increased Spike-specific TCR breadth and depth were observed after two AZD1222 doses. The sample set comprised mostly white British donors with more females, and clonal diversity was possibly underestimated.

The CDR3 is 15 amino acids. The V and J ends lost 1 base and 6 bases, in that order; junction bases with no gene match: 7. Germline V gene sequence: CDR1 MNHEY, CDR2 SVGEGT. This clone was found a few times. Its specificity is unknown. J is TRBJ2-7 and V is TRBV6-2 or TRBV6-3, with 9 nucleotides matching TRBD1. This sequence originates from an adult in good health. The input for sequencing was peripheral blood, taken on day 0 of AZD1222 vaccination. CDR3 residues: CASSYWGQGLSEQYF. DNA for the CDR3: TGTGCCAGCAGTTACTGGGGACAGGGACTTTCCGAGCAGTACTTC.